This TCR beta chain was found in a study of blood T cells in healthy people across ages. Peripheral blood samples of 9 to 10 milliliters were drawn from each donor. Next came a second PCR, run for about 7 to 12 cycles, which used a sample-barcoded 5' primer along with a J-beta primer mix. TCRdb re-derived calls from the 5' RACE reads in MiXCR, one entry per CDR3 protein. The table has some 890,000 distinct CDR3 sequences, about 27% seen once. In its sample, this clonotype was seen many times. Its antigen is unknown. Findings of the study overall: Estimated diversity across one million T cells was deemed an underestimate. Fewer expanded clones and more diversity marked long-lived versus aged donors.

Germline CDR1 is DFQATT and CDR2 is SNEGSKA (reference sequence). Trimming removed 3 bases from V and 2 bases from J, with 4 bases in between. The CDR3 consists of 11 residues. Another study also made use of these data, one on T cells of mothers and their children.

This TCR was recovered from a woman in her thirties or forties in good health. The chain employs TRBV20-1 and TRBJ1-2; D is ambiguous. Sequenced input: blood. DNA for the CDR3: TGCAGTGCTAGGCCCAACTATGGCTACACCTTC. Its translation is CSARPNYGYTF.